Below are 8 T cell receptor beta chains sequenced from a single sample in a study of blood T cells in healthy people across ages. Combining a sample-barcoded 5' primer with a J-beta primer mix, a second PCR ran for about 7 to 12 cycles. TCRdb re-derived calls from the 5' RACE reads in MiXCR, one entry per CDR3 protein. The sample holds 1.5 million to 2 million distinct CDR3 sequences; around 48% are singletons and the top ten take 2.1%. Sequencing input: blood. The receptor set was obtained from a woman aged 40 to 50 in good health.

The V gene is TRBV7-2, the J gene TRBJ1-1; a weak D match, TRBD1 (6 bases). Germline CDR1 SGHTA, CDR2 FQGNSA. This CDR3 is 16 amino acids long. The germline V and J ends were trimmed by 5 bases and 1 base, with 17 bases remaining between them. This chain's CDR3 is CASSPSANRANTEAFF. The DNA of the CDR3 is TGTGCCAGCAGCCCCTCTGCCAACAGGGCGAACACTGAAGCTTTCTTT.

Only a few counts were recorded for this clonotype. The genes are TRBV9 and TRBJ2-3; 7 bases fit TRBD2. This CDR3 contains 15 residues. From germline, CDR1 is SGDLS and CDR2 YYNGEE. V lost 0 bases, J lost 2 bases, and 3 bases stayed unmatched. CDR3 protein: CASSVDLAATDTQYF. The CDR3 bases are TGTGCCAGCAGCGTAGACCTAGCGGCCACAGATACGCAGTATTTT.

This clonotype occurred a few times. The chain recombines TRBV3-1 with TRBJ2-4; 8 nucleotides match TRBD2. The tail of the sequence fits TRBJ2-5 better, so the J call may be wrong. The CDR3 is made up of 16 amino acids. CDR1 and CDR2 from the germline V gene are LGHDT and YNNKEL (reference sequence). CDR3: CASSWGLVGPLKTQYF. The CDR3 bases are TGTGCCAGCAGCTGGGGACTAGTGGGCCCGTTGAAGACCCAGTACTTC.

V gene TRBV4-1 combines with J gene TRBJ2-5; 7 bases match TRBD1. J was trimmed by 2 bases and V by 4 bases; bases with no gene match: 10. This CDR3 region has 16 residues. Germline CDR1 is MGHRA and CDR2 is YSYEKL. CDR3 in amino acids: CASSPPGRDRQETQYF. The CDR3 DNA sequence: TGCGCCAGCAGCCCACCGGGCCGGGACAGACAAGAGACCCAGTACTTC.

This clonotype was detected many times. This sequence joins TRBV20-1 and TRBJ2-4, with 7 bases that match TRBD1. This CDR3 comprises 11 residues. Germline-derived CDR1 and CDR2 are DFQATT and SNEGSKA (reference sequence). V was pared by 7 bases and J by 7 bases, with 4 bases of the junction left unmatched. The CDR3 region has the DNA TGCAGTGGTGGGACAGAGAACATTCAGTACTTC. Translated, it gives CSGGTENIQYF.

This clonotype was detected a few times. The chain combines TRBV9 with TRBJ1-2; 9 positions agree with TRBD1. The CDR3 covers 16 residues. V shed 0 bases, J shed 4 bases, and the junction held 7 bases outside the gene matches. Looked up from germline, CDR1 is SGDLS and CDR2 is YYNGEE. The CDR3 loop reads CASSVAGGQGTYGYTF. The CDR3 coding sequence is TGTGCCAGCAGCGTAGCGGGGGGACAGGGAACCTATGGCTACACCTTC.

Here the CDR3 reads CASSSAGHSYNEQFF. The CDR3 DNA sequence: TGCGCCAGCTCCAGTGCGGGGCACTCCTACAATGAGCAGTTCTTC. The V gene is TRBV5-1, the J gene TRBJ2-1; the D gene is possibly TRBD2 (6 bases). Germline values: CDR1 SGHRS, CDR2 YFSETQ. V dropped 7 bases and J dropped 0 bases, with 14 bases sitting between them. The CDR3 covers 15 residues.

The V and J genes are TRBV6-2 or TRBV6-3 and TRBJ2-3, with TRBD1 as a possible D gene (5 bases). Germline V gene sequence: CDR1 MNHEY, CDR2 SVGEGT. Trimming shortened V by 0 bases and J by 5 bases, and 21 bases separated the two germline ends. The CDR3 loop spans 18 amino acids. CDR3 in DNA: TGTGCCAGCAGTTACTCCCCTTCGACCGGTCGTAGGGGAGATACGCAGTATTTT. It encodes CASSYSPSTGRRGDTQYF.